This is a list of T cell receptor beta chains from one sample in a study of cytomegalovirus exposure and HLA in healthy donors. This table comes from immunoSEQ multiplex PCR, and its TCRdb copy is limited to in-frame clones, with some not included. The sample lists about 150,000 clones, around 83% occurring once. The source material was PBMCs. These receptors were obtained from a human donor in good health. Both conserved end residues are part of each CDR3. A D gene is named only where the DNA matches it firmly. Clone size, where shown, is once, few, many, or a class for clones that have expanded.

D	size	V	J	DNA	CDR3
-	-	TRBV5-1	TRBJ1-1	TGCGCCAGCAGCTTGGAAGGGTGGGGCGGTTGGAACACTGAAGCTTTCTTT	CASSLEGWGGWNTEAFF
-	-	TRBV28	TRBJ2-5	TGTGCCAGCAGTTTGAACTACCAAGAGACCCAGTACTTC	CASSLNYQETQYF
-	once	TRBV9	TRBJ2-3	TGTGCCAGCACCGGAGGGGGGGAGTGGTCTTTAGGTTCCGACGATACGCAGTATTTT	CASTGGGEWSLGSDDTQYF
-	-	TRBV4-2	TRBJ2-7	TGTGCCAGCAGCCAAGTTTCTAAGCACCCCTACGAGCAGTACTTC	CASSQVSKHPYEQYF
-	-	TRBV2	TRBJ2-7	TGTGCCAGCAGTGTCCGTGACAAGTACTACGAGCAGTACTTC	CASSVRDKYYEQYF
TRBD1	-	TRBV28	TRBJ2-1	TGTGCCAGCAGTTTAGTTGGGACAGGATCTTACAATGAGCAGTTCTTC	CASSLVGTGSYNEQFF
-	once	TRBV6-6	TRBJ2-1	TGTGCCAGCAAGGGTTCGGCACAGGATGCGTTCTTC	CASKGSAQDAFF
TRBD1	-	TRBV5-1	TRBJ2-5	TGCGCCAGCAGCTCCAACCGACAGGGGCGAGAGACCCAGTACTTC	CASSSNRQGRETQYF
TRBD2	-	TRBV7-2	TRBJ2-1	TGTGCCAGCAGCTTAGTTAGCGGGGGGTTTTACAATGAGCAGTTCTTC	CASSLVSGGFYNEQFF
TRBD2	-	TRBV28	TRBJ2-5	TGTGCCAGCAGTGTCGGCGGGAGTCTGGGAGAGACCCAGTACTTC	CASSVGGSLGETQYF
TRBD2	-	TRBV9	TRBJ2-7	TGTGCCAGCAGCGAACTGGGACTAGCGGGGGAGTACGAGCAGTACTTC	CASSELGLAGEYEQYF
-	few	TRBV5-1	TRBJ2-7	TGCGCCAGCAGCTCCGCGGGGATCGTCAACGAGCAGTACTTC	CASSSAGIVNEQYF
-	-	TRBV6-1	TRBJ2-5	TGTGCCAGCAGTGAAGCGATGGGGCAGCAAGAGACCCAGTACTTC	CASSEAMGQQETQYF
-	-	TRBV5-5	TRBJ2-2	TGTGCCAGCACTATGGGCACAACCGGGGAGCTGTTTTTT	CASTMGTTGELFF
-	few	TRBV5-1	TRBJ2-5	TGCGCCAGCAGCTATTCTCGAGGAGAGACCCAGTACTTC	CASSYSRGETQYF
-	once	TRBV6-1	TRBJ2-2	TGTGCCGCCGCCGGCAGGGCGAACACCGGGGAGCTGTTTTTT	CAAAGRANTGELFF
TRBD2	-	TRBV6-6	TRBJ2-3	TGTGCCAGCAGTTATCAGCGCGGGGGGTTAACAGATACGCAGTATTTT	CASSYQRGGLTDTQYF
-	-	TRBV6-5	TRBJ1-3	TGTGCCAGCAGTTACTCGCCCCAACTTGGAAACACCATATATTTT	CASSYSPQLGNTIYF
-	once	TRBV30	TRBJ1-1	TGTGCCTGGAGTGTCTCCAGGGGAAGGTGGGTGGCTGAAGCTTTCTTT	CAWSVSRGRWVAEAFF
-	-	TRBV5-6	TRBJ1-4	TGTGCCAGCAGCTTTCTCGACAGACAGGAGGAAAAACTGTTTTTT	CASSFLDRQEEKLFF
-	-	TRBV27	TRBJ2-7	TGTGCCAGCAGTTTATCGTTCGGTCCAAGGGGCGAGCAGTACTTC	CASSLSFGPRGEQYF
TRBD2	-	TRBV9	TRBJ2-1	TGTGCCAGCAGCGTATCTAGCGGGGGGTTCTCCTACAATGAGCAGTTCTTC	CASSVSSGGFSYNEQFF
TRBD1	-	TRBV6-6	TRBJ1-1	TGTGCCAGCATTTCACAGGGGCAGAACACTGAAGCTTTCTTT	CASISQGQNTEAFF
-	-	TRBV2	TRBJ2-7	TGTGCCAGCAGCCCTTTCGGGACACGGCTCGAGCAGTACTTC	CASSPFGTRLEQYF
-	-	TRBV14	TRBJ1-5	TGTGCCAGCAGCCAAGATTCTAGTCAGCCCCAGCATTTT	CASSQDSSQPQHF
-	-	TRBV29-1	TRBJ1-2	TGCAGCGTTGATGAAAAGTGGGAGGGCAACTATGGCTACACCTTC	CSVDEKWEGNYGYTF
TRBD1	once	TRBV27	TRBJ2-3	TGTGCCAGCAGTTTAATAAGGGGGCAATTAGATACGCAGTATTTT	CASSLIRGQLDTQYF
-	-	TRBV19	TRBJ2-3	TGTGCCATCCGCCGGGGCGGGATCGCAGGCACAGATACGCAGTATTTT	CAIRRGGIAGTDTQYF
-	-	TRBV18	TRBJ1-5	TGTGCCAGCTCACGGGAACAGGGTTGGGATCAGCCCCAGCATTTT	CASSREQGWDQPQHF
-	-	TRBV28	TRBJ2-6	TGTGCCAGCAGTTCTCACAGGTTAACCCTCTCTGGGGCCAACGTCCTGACTTTC	CASSSHRLTLSGANVLTF
TRBD1	few	TRBV9	TRBJ2-2	TGTGCCAGCAGCGGACAGGGCCTCCCCGGGGAGCTGTTTTTT	CASSGQGLPGELFF
-	-	TRBV28	TRBJ2-3	TGTGCCAGCAGTTTAAACCGTGTGGCGGAAAGCACAGATACGCAGTATTTT	CASSLNRVAESTDTQYF
-	-	TRBV28	TRBJ2-7	TGTGCCAGCAGTTTGTACGGGAGCTACGAGCAGTACTTC	CASSLYGSYEQYF
TRBD2	-	TRBV7-2	TRBJ2-7	TGTGCCAGCAGCCTCTCTAGCGGGGTCCTCCGAGAGCAGTACTTC	CASSLSSGVLREQYF
-	-	TRBV29-1	TRBJ2-5	TGCAGCGTTGCGAGTCAGACCCAGTACTTC	CSVASQTQYF
-	-	TRBV19	TRBJ2-1	TGTGCCAGTAGTATGATGGCAGGGCAGAGCTCCTACAATGAGCAGTTCTTC	CASSMMAGQSSYNEQFF
-	few	TRBV18	TRBJ1-5	TGTGCCAGCTCACGGACAGAAAGCAATCAGCCCCAGCATTTT	CASSRTESNQPQHF
-	-	TRBV2	TRBJ2-5	TGTGCCAGCAGTGCACAGCGGGAGACCCAGTACTTC	CASSAQRETQYF
TRBD1	-	TRBV5-6	TRBJ1-6	TGTGCCAGCAGCTGGCGGGACAGGGGTGGTTCACCCCTCCACTTT	CASSWRDRGGSPLHF
TRBD1	-	TRBV29-1	TRBJ2-7	TGCAGCGTTGGGGGATGGGACAGGGCGGCCGAGCAGTACTTC	CSVGGWDRAAEQYF
-	once	TRBV5-1	TRBJ2-3	TGCGCCAGCAGCCCCGGGAGCACAGATACGCAGTATTTT	CASSPGSTDTQYF
-	-	TRBV30	TRBJ1-1	TGTGCCTGGAGTGTGGGCGGGGGATGGACTGAAGCTTTCTTT	CAWSVGGGWTEAFF
-	-	TRBV5-6	TRBJ2-1	TGTGCCAGCAGCTTGACAGCCTACAATGAGCAGTTCTTC	CASSLTAYNEQFF